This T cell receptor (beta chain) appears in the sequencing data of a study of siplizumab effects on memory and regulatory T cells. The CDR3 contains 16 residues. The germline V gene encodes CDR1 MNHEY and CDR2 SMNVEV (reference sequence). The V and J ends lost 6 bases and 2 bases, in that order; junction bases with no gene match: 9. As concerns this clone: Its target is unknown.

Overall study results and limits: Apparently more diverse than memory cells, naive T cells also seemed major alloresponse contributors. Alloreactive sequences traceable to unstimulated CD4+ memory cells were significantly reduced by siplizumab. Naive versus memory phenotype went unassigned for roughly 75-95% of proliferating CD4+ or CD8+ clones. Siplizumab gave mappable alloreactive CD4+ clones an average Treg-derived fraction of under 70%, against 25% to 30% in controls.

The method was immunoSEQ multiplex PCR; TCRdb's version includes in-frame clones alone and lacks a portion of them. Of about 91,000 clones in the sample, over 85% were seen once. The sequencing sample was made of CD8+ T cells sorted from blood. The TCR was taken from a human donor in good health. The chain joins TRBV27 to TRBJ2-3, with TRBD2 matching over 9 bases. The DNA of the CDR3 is TGTGCCAGCAGAGCTAGCGGGACTTCTTACACAGATACGCAGTATTTT. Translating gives CASRASGTSYTDTQYF.